The source of this T cell receptor (beta chain) is a study of blood T cells in healthy people across ages (dated by TCRdb to 2014 to 2015). Regarding the research as a whole: In model experiments, template switching captured roughly one uniquely barcoded TCR beta cDNA molecule for every two T cells. Age-related changes in TCR beta repertoire diversity were measured in the study by deep sequencing normalized with unique cDNA molecular identifiers. The donors were divided into four age groups: young (average roughly 15 years), middle-aged (about 40), aged (about 62) and long-lived (roughly 82). For two donors (one aged 18 to 30 and one aged 80 or older), the study analyzed two additional independent replicas of 1 million unique cDNA reads from the same blood draw. Overall study outcomes, separate from this receptor: As age increased, observed TCR beta diversity per million T cells dropped in a roughly linear way, and a significant reduction was already evident by age around 41. A strong correlation was found between observed TCR beta diversity and the percentage of naive T cells measured by flow cytometry. Donor CMV infection status was unknown, potentially confounding age-related changes in expanded clonotypes. Since profiling was done on bulk unsorted PBMCs, naive and antigen-experienced compartments could not be conclusively compared. Compared with the aged group, more naive CD4+ T cells, fewer expanded clones and increased TCR diversity were shown by the long-lived group, suggesting age selection. Estimates of total diversity from one million sequenced T cells were regarded as lower bounds and underestimates.

A note on this clonotype: There is no known antigen for this receptor. The sample holds no much larger clone one base away, and base qualities are not on file.

The roughly 37 donors, aged roughly 6 to 90 years, were systemically healthy Caucasian individuals from Russia. Each donor gave 8 to 10 milliliters of peripheral blood, collected into EDTA-treated Vacutainer tubes. Ficoll-Paque density-gradient centrifugation was used to isolate PBMCs, with at least 6 million per sample. Total RNA, at least 6 micrograms per sample, was extracted from PBMCs with Trizol reagent. The percentages of naive CD45RAhigh/CD27high T cells were determined by flow cytometry on a PBMC aliquot from every donor. Spanning cysteine to phenylalanine, the CDR3 consists of 15 amino acids. Left in the record is the CDR3 DNA by itself, 45 bases read in frame from the first base. The V end loses 5 bases and the J end loses 6 bases, and a stretch of 17 bases separates them. According to the germline V gene, CDR1 reads SGHTA and CDR2 reads FQGTGA. Preparation of the library involved 5' RACE. Sequencing was carried out with an Illumina HiSeq 2500. A second PCR of about 6 to 11 cycles was run with a J-beta primer mix and a sample-barcoded 5' primer. Each TCR beta cDNA molecule received a unique molecular identifier from a template-switch 5' adaptor carrying 12 random nucleotides. At least 3 million CDR3-containing paired-end reads were obtained from each sample. First-strand cDNA was synthesized from all RNA with the Mint cDNA synthesis kit, primed by a TRBC-specific oligonucleotide. Following uracil-DNA glycosylase treatment, a first 18-cycle PCR with universal primers M1SS and BC2_uni_R was performed on all cDNA. The source study handled its data this way. Each sample was normalized by randomly selecting 1 million high-quality reads, each carrying a distinct molecular identifier. Instead of being binned into consensus sequences, reads with shared molecular identifiers were discarded. MiTCR, set to a Q25 quality threshold and the strictest error-elimination algorithm, was used for CDR3 identification, clonotype clustering and error correction. A nonparametric unseen species model with Euler transformation was used to estimate lower-bound total TCR beta diversity. TCRdb reprocessing: public reads trimmed at Q25 with fastp, clones called with MiXCR, in-frame beta chains kept. Each entry is one CDR3 protein sequence, shown with its most common DNA and genes. TCRdb's processing, not the authors', yielded these V and J calls. This sample holds about 800,000 distinct CDR3 sequences; around 25% were observed only once. Under 4.5% of the sample lies in the top ten.

These data were also filed under a second study, of T cells of mothers and their children. As that second paper reports: Nine systemically healthy Caucasian individuals, comprising three mothers and their six children, were included as donors. cDNA synthesis consumed the entire amount of extracted RNA, loaded at approximately 1.6 ug RNA in each 15 ul reaction. In the second PCR, sample barcodes and 2-4 random nucleotides were introduced via the M1S primer. Over 10 million TCR beta CDR3 reads came from each mother, compared with a few million reads from each child. Thymic selection shapes the output of TCR recombination in a similar way in related and unrelated pairs, and inherited differences have a minor effect. Related mother-child pairs always showed normalized repertoire overlap that was slightly higher than in unrelated mother-child pairs, though the difference was never significant. No persistent microchimeric T cell clones were found, with a detection sensitivity of around 100 clones per million clonotypes. Deep NGS was used in the study to compare the TCR beta repertoires of mothers and children and to look for features that separate related mother-child pairs from unrelated individuals. Mothers averaged roughly 40 +/- 4 years of age and children averaged about 10 +/- 4 years. Libraries were sequenced on Illumina HiSeq 2000 with 100+100 nt paired-end reads after adapter ligation with NEBNext reagents. To avoid cross-contamination, the mother libraries and the child libraries were prepared a month apart and sequenced in separate runs. For each donor, somewhere between about 500,000 and 2,300,000 distinct TCR beta clonotypes were identified. Naive TCR beta clonotypes were estimated from low-frequency clonotypes matched to each donor's FACS-determined naive share, without sorting.

The clonotype was recovered from a boy under 18 in good health. Sequences were obtained from blood. The sequence is built from TRBV7-3 and TRBJ2-1; tentative D gene TRBD2, with 6 bases matching. The DNA is as follows: TGTGCCAGCAGCAAAAACCGGGACTCCCTCAATGAGCAGTTCTTC. The translation is CASSKNRDSLNEQFF.